The clone carrying this T cell receptor beta chain was observed a handful of times. In the authors' methods: Researchers report that nucleated cell counts were estimated from reference gene primer amplification. The data were produced by immunoSEQ multiplex PCR, yet TCRdb's version contains in-frame clones alone and is incomplete. That table supplies the V and J calls and clone size; D and trimming were determined from the DNA. Here the sample spans some 180,000 clones, about 85% being singletons. Germline assignment: CDR1 SGHRS and CDR2 YFSETQ. V lost 1 base to trimming and J lost 8 bases, with 7 bases between them. CDR3 size: 12 residues. The data were taken from a study of blood T cell repertoires in COVID-19. Study-level information: From T cells, B-cell-depleted T cells, or PBMCs came the material, which was cDNA or gDNA.

The sequenced material came from peripheral blood. This clonotype was obtained from a man aged 55 to 70 with active or convalescent COVID-19. The gene calls are TRBV5-1 and TRBJ2-1, with D possibly matching TRBD2 (6 bases). The CDR3 nucleotides read TGCGCCAGCAGCTTGCCGGGGGATGAGCAGTTCTTC. Translating it yields CASSLPGDEQFF.